This T cell receptor beta chain emerged from a study of blood T cell repertoires in COVID-19. As for the study in general: From the United States, Italy and Spain came samples of acute and convalescent COVID-19.

Those enrolled in Seattle joined during active infection and were followed longitudinally afterward. The CDR3 runs 14 residues. Germline CDR1 reads GTSNPN; CDR2 reads SVGIG (reference sequence). With 4 bases clipped from V and 3 bases from J, the junction kept 5 bases outside the gene matches. The data were produced by immunoSEQ multiplex PCR, yet TCRdb's version contains in-frame clones alone and is incomplete. The profile shows under 200,000 clones, approximately 86% of them singletons. The V gene is TRBV30, the J gene TRBJ2-5; 10 bases are shared with TRBD2. The sequence was collected from a man aged 55 to 70 with COVID-19, enrolled during active disease. Material: peripheral blood. The CDR3 loop reads CAWKASGGKETQYF. CDR3 nucleotide sequence: TGTGCCTGGAAGGCTAGCGGGGGCAAAGAGACCCAGTACTTC.